This TCR beta chain appears in the sequencing data of a study of blood T cells in healthy people across ages. The study, taken as a whole, reports: Both naive CD4+ cell counts and diversity were greater in long-lived donors than in aged donors. What prevented conclusive comparison of naive and antigen-experienced cells was that PBMCs were unsorted.

This clonotype was observed a handful of times. As yet, its antigen is unknown. With a J-beta primer mix and a sample-barcoded 5' primer, a second PCR ran roughly 6 to 12 cycles. TCRdb called the 5' RACE reads again in MiXCR, with one record for every CDR3 protein. Of under 1,000,000 distinct CDR3 sequences in the sample, 35% to 50% were seen once. The sequencing input was blood. The sequence was obtained from a man older than 75 in good health.

CDR3 in DNA: TGCGCCAGCAGCCAAGATGCCGGGAGGGCCGGAGTTGAGCAGTACTTC. It is translated as CASSQDAGRAGVEQYF. The rearrangement joins TRBV4-1 to TRBJ2-7; the match to TRBD2 covers 8 bases. This CDR3 has 16 amino acids. V gave up 0 bases and J gave up 7 bases; unmatched junction bases: 11. CDR1 is MGHRA and CDR2 is YSYEKL in the germline V gene.